A single sample is the source of the 14 T cell receptor beta chains below, sequenced in a study of blood T cell repertoires in COVID-19. Using immunoSEQ multiplex PCR, the repertoire was profiled, and TCRdb retains in-frame clones only, with some absent. This sample has about 320,000 clones, with roughly 86% found just once. The sequencing sample was made of peripheral blood. These receptors originate from a woman aged 45-65 years with acute or convalescent COVID-19.

The chain couples TRBV4-2 to TRBJ1-1; 8 nucleotides match TRBD1. The CDR3 totals 15 residues. V lost 2 bases to trimming and J lost 1 base; unmatched junction nucleotides: 3. Germline V gene sequence: CDR1 LGHNA, CDR2 YNFKEQ. DNA of the CDR3: TGTGCCAGCAGCCAAATGGGACAGGCGAACACTGAAGCTTTCTTT. Amino acids: CASSQMGQANTEAFF.

The rearrangement links TRBV28 to TRBJ1-1; 7 bases align to TRBD1. This CDR3 region has 12 residues. V shed 4 bases and J 11 bases; nucleotides not matched to a gene: 7. Germline CDR1 is MDHEN and CDR2 is SYDVKM. CDR3 sequence (DNA): TGTGCCAGCAGTTACAGACAGGGATGGGCTTTCTTT. This gives the protein CASSYRQGWAFF.

This clone was counted once. V usage is TRBV19 and J usage is TRBJ1-4; D is unclear. The CDR3 contains 13 residues. Germline assignment: CDR1 LNHDA and CDR2 SQIVND (reference sequence). Trimming shortened V by 1 base and J by 5 bases, and 5 bases separated the two germline ends. The chain's CDR3 is CASSIGQNEKLFF. The CDR3, as DNA: TGTGCCAGTAGTATAGGGCAGAATGAAAAACTGTTTTTT.

This clone was seen just once. The chain couples TRBV18 to TRBJ2-1; 12 positions match TRBD2. J was trimmed by 7 bases and V by 2 bases; bases with no gene match: 6. Looked up from germline, CDR1 is KGHSH and CDR2 is LQKENI. The CDR3 totals 16 residues. CDR3 sequence reads: CASSPGLAGRVNEQFF. In nucleotides, the CDR3 is TGTGCCAGCTCACCAGGACTAGCGGGAAGAGTGAATGAGCAGTTCTTC.

This clone was detected only once. The chain links TRBV6-1 to TRBJ2-5, with D possibly being TRBD2 (5 bases). The CDR3 totals 14 residues. Germline V gene data show CDR1 as MNHNS and CDR2 as SASEGT. The V end was cut by 5 bases, the J end by 1 base, with 11 bases between. The CDR3 reads CASSSRDVQETQYF. In nucleotides, the CDR3 is TGTGCCAGCAGTTCCCGGGATGTCCAAGAGACCCAGTACTTC.

The genes are TRBV3-1 (or the pseudogene TRBV3-2) and TRBJ2-2, with 9 bases lining up with TRBD1. V was pared by 7 bases and J by 6 bases, with 3 bases of the junction left unmatched. The CDR3 has 13 amino acids. Germline V gene lookup returns CDR1 LGHDT and CDR2 YNNKEL (reference sequence). The CDR3 loop is CASIDRGAGELFF. The CDR3 DNA reads TGTGCCAGCATAGACAGGGGGGCCGGGGAGCTGTTTTTT.

The J gene is TRBJ1-2, the V gene TRBV28, with D maybe TRBD1 (6 bases). Trimming left V 5 bases short and J 4 bases short, with 17 bases between. The germline V gene has CDR1 MDHEN and CDR2 SYDVKM. CDR3 length equals 15 residues. CDR3 in DNA: TGTGCCAGCAGTAGGGCGTGGACAGCCTCCTATGGCTACACCTTC. This sequence encodes CASSRAWTASYGYTF.

The V and J genes are TRBV27 and TRBJ1-4; TRBD1 agrees at 8 bases. CDR1 is MNHEY and CDR2 is SMNVEV in the germline V gene (reference sequence). The CDR3 length is 13 residues. J was trimmed by 8 bases and V by 5 bases; bases with no gene match: 4. DNA for the CDR3: TGTGCCAGCAGTCTACAGGGGGAAGAAAAACTGTTTTTT. As protein: CASSLQGEEKLFF.

The rearrangement links TRBV7-2 to TRBJ1-3, with TRBD1 matching over 8 bases. The CDR3 runs to 15 residues. Germline V CDR1 and CDR2: SGHTA, FQGNSA. The V gene end was trimmed by 5 bases and the J gene end by 4 bases; junction bases not matched to a gene: 7. The CDR3, as DNA: TGTGCCAGCAGCCTCGCAGGGGGCGAGGGAAACACCATATATTTT. Protein: CASSLAGGEGNTIYF.

The genes are TRBV5-1 and TRBJ2-7; TRBD2 matches at 9 bases. Germline assignment: CDR1 SGHRS and CDR2 YFSETQ. V dropped 2 bases and J dropped 3; count of bases not matched to a gene: 6. CDR3 size: 15 residues. CDR3 residues: CASSLGQREVYEQYF. The DNA of the CDR3 is TGCGCCAGCAGCTTAGGCCAGCGGGAGGTCTACGAGCAGTACTTC.

CDR3 DNA sequence: TGTGCCAGCAGCGCGACAGGGTTAGCTGGCTACACCTTC. Amino acid sequence: CASSATGLAGYTF. The chain is built from TRBV2 and TRBJ1-2; TRBD1 agrees at 7 bases. The germline V gene has CDR1 SNHLY and CDR2 FYNNEI. V lost 6 bases and J lost 7; bases outside the gene matches: 8. This CDR3 comprises 13 residues.

The chain links TRBV5-4 to TRBJ2-5, with TRBD1 matching over 7 bases. The germline V gene encodes CDR1 SGHNT and CDR2 YYREEE (reference sequence). This CDR3 comprises 14 residues. The junction had 7 bases not matched to a gene; V was cut back by 3 bases and J by 5 bases. DNA of the CDR3: TGTGCCAGCAGCTCCACAGGGGTTCTGGAGACCCAGTACTTC. As protein: CASSSTGVLETQYF.

The chain carries TRBV4-1 and TRBJ2-3; 8 bases agree with TRBD2. The trim removed 4 bases at V and 5 bases at J, leaving 8 bases unmatched. This CDR3 comprises 15 residues. Germline loops: CDR1 MGHRA, CDR2 YSYEKL. The CDR3 protein is CASSPSGLGGDTQYF. The CDR3 coding sequence is TGCGCCAGCAGCCCTTCGGGACTAGGAGGAGATACGCAGTATTTT.

This chain joins TRBV18 and TRBJ1-1; no firm D call. Germline CDR1 reads KGHSH; CDR2 reads LQKENI. The CDR3 sequence is 15 residues long. Between the trimmed V and J ends, which lost 6 bases and 3 bases, there was a span of 17 bases. The CDR3 is CASSRLDVPDTEAFF. CDR3 in DNA: TGTGCCAGCTCCCGTCTTGATGTGCCGGACACTGAAGCTTTCTTT.